This T cell receptor (beta chain) was identified during a study of control samples from healthy donors and cancer patients (dated by TCRdb to about 2020). The method was the immunoSEQ multiplex PCR assay. Drawn from immuneACCESS, this table holds only the in-frame rearrangements with V and J called that TCRdb kept. Clones are partly lost; checked studies trace under half to an unresolved V gene and leave the rest unexplained. The sample records approximately 170,000 clones, around 88% of which are singletons. The top ten clones comprise around 5% of the sample. On this clone itself: The specificity of this receptor is unknown. The sample holds no much larger clone one base away, and base qualities are not on file.

Unmatched junction bases come to 1, with V trimmed by 1 base and J by 3 bases. CDR1 MNHEY and CDR2 SMNVEV were looked up in the germline V gene (reference sequence). The cysteine opens and the phenylalanine closes a CDR3 of 15 amino acids. CDR3 DNA is the only sequence kept; it has 45 bases, read in frame from the first base. Sequenced sample: blood. The receptor was isolated from a woman aged 25 to 39 in good health. This chain joins TRBV27 to TRBJ2-3; TRBD1 fits 10 bases in the junction. The sequence in DNA is TGTGCCAGCAGTTTATGGACAGGGGGAACAGATACGCAGTATTTT. This sequence encodes CASSLWTGGTDTQYF.